Each of the 18 T cell receptor beta chains below was sequenced from the same sample in a study of tumor-infiltrating lymphocytes in primary liver carcinoma. Researchers generated TCR beta cDNA from approximately 450 ng of total RNA, relying on a constant-region primer. Three rounds of nested multiplex PCR with slightly modified ARM-PCR produced TCR beta libraries. Forward primers for TRBV1-TRBV30 and a C-beta reverse primer served the first two PCR rounds, at around 11 cycles each. TCRdb re-derived calls from the multiplex PCR reads in MiXCR, one entry per CDR3 protein. The profile shows more than 45,000 distinct CDR3 sequences, around 77% of them singletons. Taking about 20-31 mg of unsorted bulk tissue, the authors co-extracted RNA and DNA. Sample: liver tumor tissue from sampling region 5. Subset denoted: tumor region T5, tumor centre. The receptors stem from a man aged 35-49 years with primary liver carcinoma and hepatitis B virus infection.

Concerning this clonotype itself: The CDR3 does not close with the conserved phenylalanine or tryptophan, likely indicating a read error. The chain couples TRBV14 to TRBJ1-6, with D maybe TRBD1 (6 bases). This CDR3 comprises 14 residues. Germline V gives CDR1 SGHDN, CDR2 FVKESK. DNA for the CDR3: TGTACCAGCAGCCACTCAGGGGAAAATTCATCCCTCCACTAT. This gives the protein CTSSHSGENSSLHY.

As concerns this clonotype: One end of the junction fails to match germline, which may point to a read error. The chain couples TRBV29-1 to TRBJ2-2, with D maybe TRBD2 (6 bases). Germline-derived CDR1 and CDR2 are SQVTM and ANQGSEA. The CDR3 is 15 amino acids. The CDR3 DNA reads as TGCGGCGTTGCGGGGAGTGTAGGGCGAACCGGGGAACTGTTTTTT. Translation: CGVAGSVGRTGELFF.

Remarks on this clonotype: The junction and the germline gene differ at one end; a read error may be behind it. The rearrangement joins TRBV11-2 to TRBJ1-2, with D possibly matching TRBD1 (5 bases). CDR3 length: 13 residues. The germline CDR1 and CDR2 sequences are SGHAT and FQNNGV. The CDR3 sequence: CASSKCRGRPKGF. As DNA, the CDR3 is TGTGCTAGCAGCAAGTGCCGGGGCAGACCAAAAGGCTTC.

Regarding this clonotype: The CDR3 does not end in the conserved phenylalanine or tryptophan, so this is likely a read error. This chain links TRBV20-1 with TRBJ2-5, with a weak D call TRBD2 (5 bases). This CDR3 comprises 13 residues. CDR1 and CDR2 (germline): DFQATT, SNEGSKA (reference sequence). Trimming removed 4 bases at V and 4 bases at J, with 13 bases between. The CDR3 region is CSAKTGSRETQYL. The CDR3 DNA sequence: TGCAGTGCTAAGACGGGGTCACGAGAGACCCAGTACTTG.

As regards this clonotype: At one of its ends the junction is not consistent with the germline gene, which may arise from a read error. The rearrangement uses TRBV29-1 and TRBJ2-5, with TRBD1 matching 10 bases. This CDR3 spans 15 amino acids. The germline gives CDR1 SQVTM, CDR2 ANQGSEA. The CDR3 loop is CSVEPDRGRQETHYF. As DNA, the CDR3 is TGCAGCGTTGAGCCCGACAGGGGGCGGCAAGAGACTCATTATTTC.

In the case of this clonotype: The missing conserved phenylalanine or tryptophan at the end of this CDR3 makes a read error likely. The V and J genes are TRBV11-1 and TRBJ1-6; D remains ambiguous. The V gene's germline CDR1 is SGHAT and CDR2 FQDESV (reference sequence). The CDR3 loop spans 13 amino acids. The CDR3 region is CTSSRRLVSPLHY. The CDR3 DNA is TGTACCAGCAGCCGGAGACTGGTCTCACCCCTCCACTAT.

With respect to this clonotype: A junction end diverges from the germline sequence, so it may reflect a read error. The chain combines TRBV11-2 with TRBJ2-1, with 9 bases that match TRBD2. CDR3 size: 14 residues. The germline V gene encodes CDR1 SGHAT and CDR2 FQNNGV. CDR3 sequence reads: CASSTSGLYNEQFF. Here the CDR3 DNA reads TGTGCCAGCAGCACTAGCGGGCTCTACAATGAACAGTTCTTC.

With regard to this clonotype: A junction boundary mismatches the germline segment, possibly from a read error. The chain uses TRBV2 and TRBJ2-3; D possibly corresponds to TRBD1 (6 bases). The germline CDR1 and CDR2 sequences are SNHLY and FYNNEI. The CDR3 runs to 13 residues. The CDR3 here is CTSLVGGEDTQYF. In DNA, the CDR3 is TGTACCAGCCTAGTAGGGGGTGAAGATACGCAGTATTTT. The entire variable domain, with the rest obtained from reference TRBV2 and TRBJ2-3, is as follows: EPEVTQTPSHQVTQMGQEVILRCVPISNHLYFYWYRQILGQKVEFLVSFYNNEISEKSEIFDDQFSVERPDGSNFTLKIRSTKLEDSAMYFCTSLVGGEDTQYFGPGTRLTVL.

With respect to this clonotype: One end of the junction does not line up with germline, which may come from a read error. The chain links TRBV5-8 to TRBJ2-6; D is unresolved. This CDR3 spans 15 amino acids. Germline V gene data show CDR1 as SGHTS and CDR2 as YDEGEE. Here the CDR3 DNA reads TGTGCCAGCAGCGTTCGGGTCTCTCGGGCCAACGTCCTGACTTTC. Protein product: CASSVRVSRANVLTF.

As to this clonotype: The CDR3 does not end in the conserved phenylalanine or tryptophan, so this is likely a read error. This chain joins TRBV2 and TRBJ1-1; unclear D gene. In germline, CDR1 is SNHLY, CDR2 FYNNEI. Trimming stripped 4 bases from V and 6 bases from J, with 15 bases between. The CDR3 is made up of 14 amino acids. CDR3: CASSVGSRWAEAFY. The CDR3 nucleotides are TGTGCCAGCAGTGTTGGCAGTAGGTGGGCTGAAGCTTTCTAT.

For this clonotype: One end of the junction fails to match germline, which may point to a read error. V is TRBV4-1 and J is TRBJ2-3, with TRBD2 matching over 8 bases. CDR3 size: 17 residues. Germline loops: CDR1 MGHRA, CDR2 YSYEKL. This chain's CDR3 is CASSQVNSGAHTDTQYF. The CDR3 coding sequence is TGCGCCAGCAGTCAAGTAAATAGCGGGGCCCACACAGATACGCAGTATTTT.

For this clonotype: Its ends do not fully match the called genes, so a read error is possible. The V gene is TRBV7-9, the J gene TRBJ2-5, with a tentative D call TRBD2 (5 bases). CDR3 length: 14 amino acids. Germline CDR1 SEHNR, CDR2 FQNEAQ (reference sequence). The CDR3 loop reads CASSRGRVDETQHF. The CDR3 DNA reads TGTGCCAGCAGCCGCGGGCGGGTGGATGAGACCCAGCACTTC.

Of note for this clonotype: This may arise from a read error, as a much more abundant clone is one base away. The V and J genes are TRBV5-1 and TRBJ2-1; D is tentatively TRBD1 or TRBD2 (5 bases each). CDR1 is SGHRS, CDR2 YFSETQ, per germline. Trimming pared 6 bases from V and 0 bases from J, leaving 16 bases between. The CDR3 is 16 residues long. CDR3 in amino acids: CASTSDGATSYNEQFF. DNA of the CDR3: TGCGCCAGCACTTCAGACGGGGCAACCTCCTACAATGAGCAGTTCTTC.

This chain joins TRBV13 and TRBJ1-1; perhaps TRBD1 as D (6 bases). Trimming took 4 bases from V and 5 from J, leaving 17 bases between them. The CDR3 spans 15 residues. Germline V gene data show CDR1 as PRHDT and CDR2 as FYEKMQ (reference sequence). The CDR3 spells CASSSRTGSKTEAFF. The CDR3 DNA is TGTGCCAGCAGCTCGAGAACAGGGAGTAAGACTGAAGCTTTCTTT.

On this clonotype: The conserved final phenylalanine or tryptophan is absent from the CDR3, which likely points to a read error. The DNA is left out, because the CDR3 cannot be placed on it with certainty; the CDR3 is given as TCRdb lists it. V gene TRBV5-1 combines with J gene TRBJ2-1; the D segment call TRBD2 is taken from the table without a DNA check. Per germline, CDR1 SGHRS and CDR2 YFSETQ. The CDR3 is 16 residues long, ends included. CDR3 region: CASSLTLGGGHNEQFL.

Concerning this clonotype itself: The junction departs from the called germline gene at one end, perhaps through a read error. The chain joins TRBV29-1 to TRBJ2-5; D possibly corresponds to TRBD2 (5 bases). Germline V lookup: CDR1 SQVTM, CDR2 ANQGSEA. The CDR3 has 15 residues. The DNA for the CDR3 is TGCGGCGTTGAATCCGCGGCGGGTAGATTGGAGACCCAGTGCTTC. Residues: CGVESAAGRLETQCF.

The chain recombines TRBV2 with TRBJ2-3, with D hard to call. The CDR3 spans 10 residues. Germline-derived CDR1 and CDR2 are SNHLY and FYNNEI. V lost 5 bases and J lost 14, with 11 bases in between. Here the CDR3 reads CASSFEDTYF. The CDR3, as DNA: TGTGCCAGCAGTTTCGAAGATACGTATTTT.

In its sample, this clonotype was seen many times. CDR3 DNA: TGTGCCAGCAGCGAGAGCGCCGAGGGGTACGATGGCTACACCTTC. Encoded protein: CASSESAEGYDGYTF. V gene TRBV6-1 combines with J gene TRBJ1-2; D is perhaps TRBD1 (5 bases). Germline V CDR1 and CDR2: MNHNS, SASEGT. The CDR3 has 15 residues. V was shortened by 6 bases and J by 6 bases, with 20 bases between the two germline ends.